This T cell receptor (beta chain) appears in the sequencing data of a study of blood T cell repertoires in COVID-19. This clone came up a few times. From germline, CDR1 is SGHDT and CDR2 YYEEEE. V gave up 1 base and J gave up 4 bases, with 8 bases separating them. This CDR3 has 13 amino acids. Libraries were prepared by immunoSEQ multiplex PCR; TCRdb keeps only in-frame clonotypes and omits some of them. Of about 120,000 clones in the sample, 70% to 90% were seen once. The rearrangement links TRBV5-6 to TRBJ1-1, with a tentative D call TRBD1 (5 bases). This receptor was obtained from a man in his sixties or seventies who had recovered from COVID-19. The sequencing sample was made of peripheral blood. This CDR3 reads CASSLFDSTEAFF. The CDR3 bases are TGTGCCAGCAGCTTGTTCGACAGCACTGAAGCTTTCTTT.